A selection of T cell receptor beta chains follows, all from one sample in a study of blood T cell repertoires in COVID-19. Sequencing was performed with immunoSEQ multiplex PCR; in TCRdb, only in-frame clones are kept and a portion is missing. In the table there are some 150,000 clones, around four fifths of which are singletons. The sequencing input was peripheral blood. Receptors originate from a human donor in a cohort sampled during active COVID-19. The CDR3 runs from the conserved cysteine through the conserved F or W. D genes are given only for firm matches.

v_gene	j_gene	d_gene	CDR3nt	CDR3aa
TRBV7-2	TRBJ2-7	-	TGTGCCAGCAGCTTAGTCTGGGCCCACCGTAGCGAGCAGTACTTC	CASSLVWAHRSEQYF
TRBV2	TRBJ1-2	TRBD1	TGTGCCAGCAGCCAGGACAGGAGGAGTGGTGATGGCTACACCTTC	CASSQDRRSGDGYTF
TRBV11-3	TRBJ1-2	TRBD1	TGTGCCAGCAACCGACAGGGAACTAACTATGGCTACACCTTC	CASNRQGTNYGYTF
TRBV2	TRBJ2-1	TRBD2	TGTGCCAGCACCCCCTCCTTCCCGGGACTAGCGGGGGGGCCTCGTAATGAGCAGTTCTTC	CASTPSFPGLAGGPRNEQFF
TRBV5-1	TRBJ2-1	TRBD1	TGCGCCACACGTACGGGACAGGGGATAAATGAGCAGTTCTTC	CATRTGQGINEQFF
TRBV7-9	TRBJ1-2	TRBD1	TGTGCCAGCAGCTTAGGGGGCCAGGGGGCCCCAGCTTATGGCTACACCTTC	CASSLGGQGAPAYGYTF
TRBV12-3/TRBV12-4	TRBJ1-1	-	TGTGCCAGCAGTTACAGGGAGAACACTGAAGCTTTCTTT	CASSYRENTEAFF
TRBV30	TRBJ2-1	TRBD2	TGTGCCTTGGAGGGGGGTAGCGGGGTGCTCAATGAGCAGTTCTTC	CALEGGSGVLNEQFF
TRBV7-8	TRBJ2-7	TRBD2	TGTGCCAGCAGCTTAAGAGGGCCCAGCGGGACTTCCTACGAGCAGTACTTC	CASSLRGPSGTSYEQYF
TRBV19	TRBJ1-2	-	TGTGCCAGTACCAGAGTCGGGATTTCTGGCTACACCTTC	CASTRVGISGYTF
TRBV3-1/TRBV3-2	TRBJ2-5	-	TGTGCCAGCAGTGACCTTGTGAGGGCGTACCAAGAGACCCAGTACTTC	CASSDLVRAYQETQYF
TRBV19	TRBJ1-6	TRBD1	TGTGCCAGTAGCACTGGACAGGGAGTCTATAATTCACCCCTCCACTTT	CASSTGQGVYNSPLHF
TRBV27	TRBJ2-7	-	TGTGCCAGCAGTTTAGGTGGCGGCTACGAGCAGTACTTC	CASSLGGGYEQYF
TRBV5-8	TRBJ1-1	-	TGTGCCAGCAGCTTGCTTCCAGGGAACACTGAAGCTTTCTTT	CASSLLPGNTEAFF
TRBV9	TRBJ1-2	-	TGTGCCAGCAGCGTAGATTCGGGGGATGGCTACACCTTC	CASSVDSGDGYTF
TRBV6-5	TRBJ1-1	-	TGTGCCAGCAGTTACGCAGGGGCCACTGAAGCTTTCTTT	CASSYAGATEAFF